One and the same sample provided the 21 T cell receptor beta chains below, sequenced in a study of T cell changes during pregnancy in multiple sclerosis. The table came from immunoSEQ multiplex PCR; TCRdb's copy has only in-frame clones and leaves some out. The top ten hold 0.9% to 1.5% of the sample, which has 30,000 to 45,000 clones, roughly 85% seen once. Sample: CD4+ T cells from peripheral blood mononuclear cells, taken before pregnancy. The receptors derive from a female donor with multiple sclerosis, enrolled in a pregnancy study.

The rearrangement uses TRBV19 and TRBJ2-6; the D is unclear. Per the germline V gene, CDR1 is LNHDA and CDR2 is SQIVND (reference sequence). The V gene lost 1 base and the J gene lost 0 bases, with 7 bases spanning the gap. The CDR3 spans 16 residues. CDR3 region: CASSIGGSSGANVLTF. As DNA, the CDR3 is TGTGCCAGTAGTATAGGAGGCAGCTCTGGGGCCAACGTCCTGACTTTC.

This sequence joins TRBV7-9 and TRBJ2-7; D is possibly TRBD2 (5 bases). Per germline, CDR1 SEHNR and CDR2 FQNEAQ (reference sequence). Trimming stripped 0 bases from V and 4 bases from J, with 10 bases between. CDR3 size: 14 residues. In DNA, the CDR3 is TGTGCCAGCAGCTTAGCAGGAGGTGTATACGAGCAGTACTTC. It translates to CASSLAGGVYEQYF.

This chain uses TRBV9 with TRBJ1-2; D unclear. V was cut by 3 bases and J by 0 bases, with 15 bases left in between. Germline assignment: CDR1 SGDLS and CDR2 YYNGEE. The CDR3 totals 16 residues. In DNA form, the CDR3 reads TGTGCCAGCAGCGCAGATCGGGGATCAGCTAACTATGGCTACACCTTC. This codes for CASSADRGSANYGYTF.

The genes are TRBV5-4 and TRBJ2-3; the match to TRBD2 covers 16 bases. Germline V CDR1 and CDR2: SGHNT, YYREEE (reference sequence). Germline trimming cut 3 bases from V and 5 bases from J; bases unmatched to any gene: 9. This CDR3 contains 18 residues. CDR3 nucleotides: TGTGCCAGCAGCTCGGCACCCGGGACTAGCGGGAGGGGAGATACGCAGTATTTT. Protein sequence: CASSSAPGTSGRGDTQYF.

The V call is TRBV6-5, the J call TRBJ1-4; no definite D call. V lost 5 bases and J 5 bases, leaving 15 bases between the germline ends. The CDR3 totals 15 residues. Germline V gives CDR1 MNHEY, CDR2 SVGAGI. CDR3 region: CASSPRVGANEKLFF. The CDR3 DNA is TGTGCCAGCAGTCCCCGGGTGGGAGCGAATGAAAAACTGTTTTTT.

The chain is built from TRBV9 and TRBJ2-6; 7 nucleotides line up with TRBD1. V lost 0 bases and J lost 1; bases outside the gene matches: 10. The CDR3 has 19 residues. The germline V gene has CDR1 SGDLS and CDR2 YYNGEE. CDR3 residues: CASSVAPYTTGSGANVLTF. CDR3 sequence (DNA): TGTGCCAGCAGCGTAGCTCCCTATACGACAGGGTCTGGGGCCAACGTCCTGACTTTC.

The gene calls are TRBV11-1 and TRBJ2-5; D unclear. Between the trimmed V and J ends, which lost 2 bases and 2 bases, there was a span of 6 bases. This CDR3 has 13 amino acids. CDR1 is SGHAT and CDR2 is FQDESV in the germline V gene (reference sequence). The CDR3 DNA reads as TGTGCCAGCAGCTTACTGCAGCAAGAGACCCAGTACTTC. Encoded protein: CASSLLQQETQYF. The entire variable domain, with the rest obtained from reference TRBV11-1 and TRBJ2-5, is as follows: EAEVAQSPRYKITEKSQAVAFWCDPISGHATLYWYRQILGQGPELLVQFQDESVVDDSQLPKDRFSAERLKGVDSTLKIQPAELGDSAMYLCASSLLQQETQYFGPGTRLLVL.

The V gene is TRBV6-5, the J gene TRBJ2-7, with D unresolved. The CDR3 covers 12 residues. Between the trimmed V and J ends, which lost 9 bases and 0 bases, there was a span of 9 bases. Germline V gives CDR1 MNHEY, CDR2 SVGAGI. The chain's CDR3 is CASKTSSYEQYF. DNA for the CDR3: TGTGCCAGTAAGACAAGCTCCTACGAGCAGTACTTC.

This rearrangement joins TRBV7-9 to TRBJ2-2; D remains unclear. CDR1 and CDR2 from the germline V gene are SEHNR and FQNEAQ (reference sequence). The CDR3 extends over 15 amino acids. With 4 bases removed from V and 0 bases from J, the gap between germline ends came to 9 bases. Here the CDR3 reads CASSSKQANTGELFF. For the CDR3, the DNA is TGTGCCAGCAGCTCCAAACAAGCGAACACCGGGGAGCTGTTTTTT.

CDR3 in DNA: TGTGCCAGCAGCTTTGGTGGGCAGGGGATAGAGACCCAGTACTTC. Residues: CASSFGGQGIETQYF. The chain carries TRBV5-6 and TRBJ2-5, with D possibly matching TRBD1 (6 bases). Trimming removed 2 bases at V and 4 bases at J, with 15 bases between. Germline V gives CDR1 SGHDT, CDR2 YYEEEE. The CDR3 extends over 15 amino acids.

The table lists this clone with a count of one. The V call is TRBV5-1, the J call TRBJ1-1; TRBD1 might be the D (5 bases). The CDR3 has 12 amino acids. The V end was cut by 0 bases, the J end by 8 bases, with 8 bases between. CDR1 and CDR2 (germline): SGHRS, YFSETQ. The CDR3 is CASSLEGAEAFF. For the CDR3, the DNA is TGCGCCAGCAGCTTGGAAGGGGCAGAAGCTTTCTTT.

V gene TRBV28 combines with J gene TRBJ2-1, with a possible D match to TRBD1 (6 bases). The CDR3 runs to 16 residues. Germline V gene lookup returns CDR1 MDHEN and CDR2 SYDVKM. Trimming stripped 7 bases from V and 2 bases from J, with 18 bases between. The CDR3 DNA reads TGTGCCAGCACCCCCCCGCAGGGGCGACCCTACAATGAGCAGTTCTTC. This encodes CASTPPQGRPYNEQFF.

This CDR3 is CASSLSGGYGYTF. The CDR3, as DNA: TGTGCCAGCAGCTTGAGTGGGGGGTATGGCTACACCTTC. The J gene is TRBJ1-2, the V gene TRBV5-4; TRBD1 might be the D (5 bases). This CDR3 is 13 amino acids long. Germline V gene sequence: CDR1 SGHNT, CDR2 YYREEE (reference sequence). The V end was cut by 1 base, the J end by 5 bases, with 9 bases between. Supplemented by reference TRBV5-4 and TRBJ1-2, the full variable domain reads ETGVTQSPTHLIKTRGQQVTLRCSSQSGHNTVSWYQQALGQGPQFIFQYYREEENGRGNFPPRFSGLQFPNYSSELNVNALELDDSALYLCASSLSGGYGYTFGSGTRLTVV.

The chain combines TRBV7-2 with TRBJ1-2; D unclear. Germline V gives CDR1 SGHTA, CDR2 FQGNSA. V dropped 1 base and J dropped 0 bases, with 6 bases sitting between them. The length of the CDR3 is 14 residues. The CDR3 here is CASSLGPANYGYTF. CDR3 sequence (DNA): TGTGCCAGCAGCTTAGGCCCAGCTAACTATGGCTACACCTTC.

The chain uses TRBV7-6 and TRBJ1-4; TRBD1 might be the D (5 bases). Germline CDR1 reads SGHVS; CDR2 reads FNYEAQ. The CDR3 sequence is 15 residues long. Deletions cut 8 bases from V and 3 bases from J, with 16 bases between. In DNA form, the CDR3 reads TGTGCCAGCGGTACAAAGCGGGGGGCTAATGAAAAACTGTTTTTT. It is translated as CASGTKRGANEKLFF.

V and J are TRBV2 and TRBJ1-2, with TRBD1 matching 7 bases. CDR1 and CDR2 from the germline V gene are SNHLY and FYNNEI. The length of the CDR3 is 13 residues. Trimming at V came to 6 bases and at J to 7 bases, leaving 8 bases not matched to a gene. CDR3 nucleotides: TGTGCCAGCAGAGGAACAGGGGTTGCTGGCTACACCTTC. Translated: CASRGTGVAGYTF.

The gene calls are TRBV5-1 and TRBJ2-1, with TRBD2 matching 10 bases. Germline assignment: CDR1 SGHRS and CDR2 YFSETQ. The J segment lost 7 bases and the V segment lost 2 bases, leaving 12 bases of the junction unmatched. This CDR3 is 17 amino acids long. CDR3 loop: CASSFGGSGRAGNEQFF. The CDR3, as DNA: TGCGCCAGCAGCTTTGGGGGGAGCGGGAGGGCCGGGAATGAGCAGTTCTTC.

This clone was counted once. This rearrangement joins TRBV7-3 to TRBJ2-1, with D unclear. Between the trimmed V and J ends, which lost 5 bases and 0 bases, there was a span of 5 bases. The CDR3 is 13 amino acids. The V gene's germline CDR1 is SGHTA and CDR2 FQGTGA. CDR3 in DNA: TGTGCCAGCAGCCGAGGCTCCTACAATGAGCAGTTCTTC. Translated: CASSRGSYNEQFF. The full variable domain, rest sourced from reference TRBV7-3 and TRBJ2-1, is GAGVSQTPSNKVTEKGKYVELRCDPISGHTALYWYRQSLGQGPEFLIYFQGTGAADDSGLPNDRFFAVRPEGSVSTLKIQRTERGDSAVYLCASSRGSYNEQFFGPGTRLTVL.

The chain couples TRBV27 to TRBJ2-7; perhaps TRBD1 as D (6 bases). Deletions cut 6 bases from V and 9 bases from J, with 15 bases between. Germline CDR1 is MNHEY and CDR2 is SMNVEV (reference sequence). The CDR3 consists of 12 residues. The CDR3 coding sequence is TGTGCCAGCAGCTTTTCACAGGGAGTGCAGTACTTC. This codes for CASSFSQGVQYF.

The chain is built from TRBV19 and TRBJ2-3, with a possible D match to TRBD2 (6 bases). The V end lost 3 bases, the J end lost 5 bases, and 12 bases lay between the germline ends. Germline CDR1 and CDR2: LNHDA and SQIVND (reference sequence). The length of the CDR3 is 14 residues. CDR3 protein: CASSIQGAGDTQYF. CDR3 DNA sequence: TGTGCCAGTAGTATCCAGGGAGCGGGAGATACGCAGTATTTT.

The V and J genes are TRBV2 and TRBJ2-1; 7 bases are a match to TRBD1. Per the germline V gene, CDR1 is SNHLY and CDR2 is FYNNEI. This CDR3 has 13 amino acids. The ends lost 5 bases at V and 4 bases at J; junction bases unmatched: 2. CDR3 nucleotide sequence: TGTGCCAGCAGTTGGGACAGATACAATGAGCAGTTCTTC. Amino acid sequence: CASSWDRYNEQFF.